Included here is one T cell receptor beta chain sequence, with context. The antigen remains unidentified. The PCR employed 60 Vbeta primers together with 13 Jbeta primers. The repertoire was sequenced with immunoSEQ multiplex PCR; TCRdb's copy has only in-frame clones and lacks some. Among 100,000 to 150,000 clones listed, approximately 66% were seen once. Germline values: CDR1 LNHDA, CDR2 SQIVND (reference sequence). CDR3 size: 12 residues. The V segment lost 8 bases and the J segment 4 bases; nucleotides outside the gene matches: 4. The sample originates from a study of cytomegalovirus exposure and HLA in healthy donors. Study-wide results and caveats: In a later analysis, compared with equally common non-associated chains, HLA-associated beta chains were more expanded. An analysis that was carried out later associated 17,000 or so TCR beta sequences with HLA alleles at 0.05 false discovery rate. A list of around 150 TCR beta chains associated with cytomegalovirus was given.

What was sequenced was PBMCs. The TCR originated in a woman in her thirties or forties in good health and CMV-seropositive. The genes are TRBV19 and TRBJ2-5; 7 bases align to TRBD2. The CDR3 is CASRAGPETQYF. CDR3 DNA sequence: TGTGCCAGTCGAGCGGGACCAGAGACCCAGTACTTC. Based on the CDR3 plus reference TRBV19 and TRBJ2-5, the full variable domain is DGGITQSPKYLFRKEGQNVTLSCEQNLNHDAMYWYRQDPGQGLRLIYYSQIVNDFQKGDIAEGYSVSREKKESFPLTVTSAQKNPTAFYLCASRAGPETQYFGPGTRLLVL.